A single sample is the source of the 3 T cell receptor beta chains below, sequenced in a study of T cell repertoires in cytomegalovirus infection. These TCRs' antigens remain unknown. MiXCR, applied by TCRdb to the reads, yields one record per CDR3 protein. The table includes around 500,000 distinct CDR3 sequences, approximately 40% detected once. This material consisted of cultured PBMCs, taken from culture after CMV antigen stimulation. These receptors were collected from a human donor in good health (CMV status not recorded). Some clones in this sample may be carry-over from other donors' samples.

This rearrangement joins TRBV27 to TRBJ2-3, with 8 bases that match TRBD1. The CDR3 loop spans 15 amino acids. V lost 4 bases, J lost 4 bases, and 7 bases stayed unmatched. In germline, CDR1 is MNHEY, CDR2 SMNVEV (reference sequence). DNA for the CDR3: TGTGCCAGCAGTTCCCCCCAGGGGGCATCAGATACGCAGTATTTT. The encoded protein is CASSSPQGASDTQYF.

The sample holds one count of this clonotype. The chain couples TRBV10-3 to TRBJ2-2, with D hard to call. The germline V gene encodes CDR1 ENHRY and CDR2 SYGVKD. This CDR3 is built from 14 residues. V was clipped by 6 bases and J by 6 bases, with 14 bases between them. The CDR3 sequence is CAIRTETISGELFF. CDR3 nucleotides: TGTGCCATCAGGACGGAGACCATTTCCGGGGAGCTGTTTTTT.

This clonotype occurred once. The chain joins TRBV4-2 to TRBJ2-3; 7 nucleotides align to TRBD1. The germline CDR1 and CDR2 sequences are LGHNA and YNFKEQ. V dropped 0 bases and J dropped 1; count of bases not matched to a gene: 10. The CDR3 is made up of 18 amino acids. This CDR3 reads CASSQDERGPPGTDTQYF. CDR3 sequence (DNA): TGTGCCAGCAGCCAAGATGAAAGGGGGCCCCCCGGCACAGATACGCAGTATTTT.